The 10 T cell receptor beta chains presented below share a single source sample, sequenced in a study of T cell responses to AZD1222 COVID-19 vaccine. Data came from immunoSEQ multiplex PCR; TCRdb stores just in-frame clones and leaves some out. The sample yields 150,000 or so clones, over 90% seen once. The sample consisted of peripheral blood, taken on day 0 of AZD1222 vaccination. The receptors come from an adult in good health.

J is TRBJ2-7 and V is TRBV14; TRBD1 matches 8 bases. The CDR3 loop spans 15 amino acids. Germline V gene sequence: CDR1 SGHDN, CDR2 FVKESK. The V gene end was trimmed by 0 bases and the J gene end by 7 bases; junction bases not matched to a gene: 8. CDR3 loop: CASSQEGQGHWEQYF. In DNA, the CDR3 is TGTGCCAGCAGCCAAGAAGGACAGGGCCATTGGGAGCAGTACTTC.

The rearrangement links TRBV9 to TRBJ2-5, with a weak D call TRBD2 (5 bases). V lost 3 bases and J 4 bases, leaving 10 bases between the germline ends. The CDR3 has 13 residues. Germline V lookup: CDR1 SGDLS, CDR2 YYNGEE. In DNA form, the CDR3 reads TGTGCCAGCAGCGCTAGCATGGGAGAGACCCAGTACTTC. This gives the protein CASSASMGETQYF.

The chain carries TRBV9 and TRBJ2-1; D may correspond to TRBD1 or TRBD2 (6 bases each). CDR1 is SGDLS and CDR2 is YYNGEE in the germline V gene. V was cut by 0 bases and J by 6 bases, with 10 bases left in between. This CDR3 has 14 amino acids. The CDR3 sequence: CASSVVEGGNEQFF. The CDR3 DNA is TGTGCCAGCAGCGTAGTGGAGGGGGGCAATGAGCAGTTCTTC.

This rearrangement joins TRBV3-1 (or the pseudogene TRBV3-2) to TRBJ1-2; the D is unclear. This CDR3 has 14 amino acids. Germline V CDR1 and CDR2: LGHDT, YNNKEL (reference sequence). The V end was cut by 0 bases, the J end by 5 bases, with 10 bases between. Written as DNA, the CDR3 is TGTGCCAGCAGCCAAGAGGCCCTGATTTATGGCTACACCTTC. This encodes CASSQEALIYGYTF.

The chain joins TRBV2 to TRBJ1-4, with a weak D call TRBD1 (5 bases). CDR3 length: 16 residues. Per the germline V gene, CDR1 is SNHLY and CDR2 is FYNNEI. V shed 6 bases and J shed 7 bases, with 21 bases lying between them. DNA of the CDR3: TGTGCCAGCAGCCGAATGGGGGGTTTATGGGGTGAAAAACTGTTTTTT. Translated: CASSRMGGLWGEKLFF.

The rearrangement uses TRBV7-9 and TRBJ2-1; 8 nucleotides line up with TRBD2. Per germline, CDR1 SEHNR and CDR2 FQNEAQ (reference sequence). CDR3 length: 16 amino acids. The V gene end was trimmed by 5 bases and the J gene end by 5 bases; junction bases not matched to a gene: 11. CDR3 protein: CASSPMTSAYNNEQFF. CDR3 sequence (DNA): TGTGCCAGCAGCCCCATGACTAGCGCGTACAACAATGAGCAGTTCTTC.

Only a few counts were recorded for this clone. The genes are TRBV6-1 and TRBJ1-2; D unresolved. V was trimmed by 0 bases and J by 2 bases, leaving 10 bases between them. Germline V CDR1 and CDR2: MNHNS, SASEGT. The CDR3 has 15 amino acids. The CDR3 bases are TGTGCCAGCAGTGAAGCGAGGCAGGACAACTATGGCTACACCTTC. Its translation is CASSEARQDNYGYTF.

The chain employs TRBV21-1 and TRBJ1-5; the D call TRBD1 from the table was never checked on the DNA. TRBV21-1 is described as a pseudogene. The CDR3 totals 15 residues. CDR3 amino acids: CASSTDDRSNQPQHF. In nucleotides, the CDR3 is TGTGCCAGCAGCACAGATGACAGGAGCAATCAGCCCCAGCATTTT.

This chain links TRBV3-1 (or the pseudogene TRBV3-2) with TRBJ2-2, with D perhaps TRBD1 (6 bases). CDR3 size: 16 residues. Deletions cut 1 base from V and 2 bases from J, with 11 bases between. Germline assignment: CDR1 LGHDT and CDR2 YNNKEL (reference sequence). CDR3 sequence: CASSQGTGQNTGELFF. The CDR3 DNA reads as TGTGCCAGCAGCCAAGGTACAGGGCAAAACACCGGGGAGCTGTTTTTT.

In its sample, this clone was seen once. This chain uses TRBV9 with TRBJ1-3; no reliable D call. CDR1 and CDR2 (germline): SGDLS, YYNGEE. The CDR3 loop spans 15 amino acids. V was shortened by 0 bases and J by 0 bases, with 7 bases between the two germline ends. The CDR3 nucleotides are TGTGCCAGCAGCGTAGGCCAGGACTCTGGAAACACCATATATTTT. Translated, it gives CASSVGQDSGNTIYF.